One and the same sample provided the 12 T cell receptor beta chains below, sequenced in a study of T-cell memory formation after mild COVID-19. TCRdb independently ran MiXCR on the 5' RACE reads; one entry per CDR3 protein. The sample has about 15,000 distinct CDR3 sequences, roughly a fifth seen once. The sample taken for sequencing was PBMCs or a T cell subset sorted from them (not recorded which). The origin of the receptors is an adult woman who had mild COVID-19 (a few samples of this study predate the infection). Cell type and time point are not known.

This clonotype was recorded at least ten times. DNA for the CDR3: TGTGCTAGTGGTTTGGCGATCGGGGACAGGGGAAAATTCGAGCAGTACTTC. Its protein product is CASGLAIGDRGKFEQYF. The gene calls are TRBV12-5 and TRBJ2-7, with 10 bases identical to TRBD1. Losses at the gene ends were 1 base for V and 6 bases for J; bases not matched to a gene: 12. The CDR3 has 17 residues. Germline V lookup: CDR1 LGHNT, CDR2 FRNRAP.

The sample holds many counts of this clonotype. For the CDR3, the DNA is TGTGCCAGCAGCCCGGGACAGGGTGCCTACGAGCAGTACTTC. It encodes CASSPGQGAYEQYF. V is TRBV5-6 and J is TRBJ2-7, with 9 positions matching TRBD1. V was pared by 4 bases and J by 2 bases, with 4 bases of the junction left unmatched. Germline loops: CDR1 SGHDT, CDR2 YYEEEE. The CDR3 extends over 14 amino acids.

The chain couples TRBV6-6 to TRBJ1-3; D is unclear. This CDR3 is 13 amino acids long. Germline lookup yields CDR1 MNHNY and CDR2 SVGAGI (reference sequence). Trimming shortened V by 11 bases and J by 0 bases, and 11 bases separated the two germline ends. The CDR3 nucleotides read TGTGCCGTCCGGCCCCTCTCTGGAAACACCATATATTTT. This gives the protein CAVRPLSGNTIYF.

There are many counts of this clonotype. V gene TRBV13 combines with J gene TRBJ2-1, with 7 nucleotides matching TRBD2. The CDR3 totals 14 residues. The germline gives CDR1 PRHDT, CDR2 FYEKMQ (reference sequence). The V and J ends lost 5 bases and 8 bases, in that order; junction bases with no gene match: 9. CDR3 residues: CASSPGPSGDEQFF. CDR3 nucleotide sequence: TGTGCCAGCAGCCCAGGGCCTAGCGGTGATGAGCAGTTCTTC.

This clonotype came up many times. The rearrangement links TRBV25-1 to TRBJ1-2, with 10 bases fitting TRBD1. The CDR3 has 15 amino acids. The germline V gene has CDR1 MGHDK and CDR2 SYGVNS. V was pared by 3 bases and J by 4 bases, with 5 bases of the junction left unmatched. CDR3 protein: CASSDWDRGTYGYTF. The CDR3 DNA follows: TGTGCCAGCAGTGACTGGGACAGGGGCACCTATGGCTACACCTTC.

This clonotype was found many times. The V call is TRBV5-6, the J call TRBJ2-1; 7 nucleotides match TRBD1. This CDR3 is 12 amino acids long. The germline gives CDR1 SGHDT, CDR2 YYEEEE. Trimming cost V 4 bases and J 14 bases; bases outside gene matches: 9. The CDR3 region is CASSPTGSLEFF. CDR3 nucleotide sequence: TGTGCCAGCAGCCCGACAGGGAGCTTAGAGTTCTTC.

Many counts were recorded for this clonotype. The chain uses TRBV5-6 and TRBJ2-3, with TRBD2 identical over 16 bases. There are 19 residues in the CDR3. The V segment lost 2 bases and the J segment 4 bases; nucleotides outside the gene matches: 10. Germline V CDR1 and CDR2: SGHDT, YYEEEE. CDR3 loop: CASSFRSPGTSGRADTQYF. The CDR3 region has the DNA TGTGCCAGCAGCTTTAGATCCCCCGGGACTAGCGGGAGGGCAGATACGCAGTATTTT.

The chain carries TRBV4-1 and TRBJ2-3; a possible D gene is TRBD2 (6 bases). This CDR3 is built from 15 residues. Trimming took 4 bases from V and 6 from J, leaving 17 bases between them. Germline V gene sequence: CDR1 MGHRA, CDR2 YSYEKL. CDR3 protein: CASSLARGAGDTQYF. The CDR3 DNA reads as TGCGCCAGCAGCCTAGCCCGCGGGGCAGGGGATACGCAGTATTTT.

This clonotype was seen many times. The chain carries TRBV20-1 and TRBJ1-2, with a tentative D call TRBD1 (6 bases). This CDR3 has 15 amino acids. The V gene lost 6 bases and the J gene lost 8 bases, with 25 bases spanning the gap. Germline assignment: CDR1 DFQATT and CDR2 SNEGSKA (reference sequence). CDR3 loop: CSAMRGGADLWGYTF. For the CDR3, the DNA is TGCAGTGCAATGCGGGGGGGCGCTGACCTATGGGGCTACACCTTC.

Here the CDR3 DNA reads TGCGCCAGCAGCCCCGGCGGGGGAGGAGAGACCCAGTACTTC. Translated, it gives CASSPGGGGETQYF. The chain links TRBV5-1 to TRBJ2-5, with 7 nucleotides matching TRBD2. Per germline, CDR1 SGHRS and CDR2 YFSETQ. Unmatched junction bases numbered 7, after V lost 4 bases and J lost 4 bases. This CDR3 is built from 14 residues.

V is TRBV2 and J is TRBJ2-3, with D possibly being TRBD1 (5 bases). The CDR3 consists of 15 residues. Germline assignment: CDR1 SNHLY and CDR2 FYNNEI. The V and J ends lost 0 bases and 8 bases respectively, with 15 bases between them. The CDR3 reads CASSEARLDRGTQYF. The CDR3 nucleotides are TGTGCCAGCAGTGAAGCTAGGCTCGATAGGGGTACGCAGTATTTT.

This clonotype is a singleton in its sample. V usage is TRBV12-3 or TRBV12-4 and J usage is TRBJ1-6; D remains unclear. Trimming cost V 6 bases and J 7 bases, with 19 bases left between them. The CDR3 totals 16 residues. The CDR3 coding sequence is TGTGCCAGCAGCCACCCTCTCGGCGGTACGAATTCACCCCTCCACTTT. This encodes CASSHPLGGTNSPLHF.